Below are 22 T cell receptor beta chains sequenced from a single sample in a study of tumor-infiltrating lymphocytes in oesophageal squamous cell carcinoma. TCRdb re-derived calls from the PCR reads in MiXCR, one entry per CDR3 protein. The sample lists about 12,000 distinct CDR3 sequences, roughly three fifths occurring once. The sample comprised esophageal tumor tissue. Every receptor here comes from a female donor with esophageal squamous cell carcinoma.

The chain is built from TRBV7-3 and TRBJ1-1; no definite D call. The J call may not be correct, given that the DNA end is closer to TRBJ2-2. Germline V lookup: CDR1 SGHTA, CDR2 FQGTGA. The CDR3 loop spans 16 amino acids. CDR3 amino acids: CASSLTVVGNTGELFF. CDR3 nucleotides: TGTGCCAGCAGCTTAACGGTGGTCGGAAACACCGGGGAGCTGTTTTTT.

The chain employs TRBV7-3 and TRBJ2-3, with no clear D. This CDR3 region has 21 residues. V dropped 5 bases and J dropped 0 bases, with 30 bases sitting between them. CDR1 and CDR2 (germline): SGHTA, FQGTGA. CDR3 bases: TGTGCCAGCAGCCTAGGTGGGCGTCGGATCCGCGCCAATTCTAGCACAGATACGCAGTATTTT. Translated: CASSLGGRRIRANSSTDTQYF.

The chain links TRBV28 to TRBJ1-5; TRBD1 agrees at 11 bases. The CDR3 is made up of 16 amino acids. CDR1 is MDHEN, CDR2 SYDVKM, per germline. V was clipped by 4 bases and J by 7 bases; unmatched bases: 9. CDR3 DNA sequence: TGTGCCAGCAGTTCACCAGGACAGGGGGCGGAACAGCCCCAGCATTTT. Protein sequence: CASSSPGQGAEQPQHF.

For this clonotype: A much larger clone lies a single base off, so this may be a read error. This chain joins TRBV7-3 and TRBJ2-7, with D perhaps TRBD1 (7 bases). Germline lookup yields CDR1 SGHTA and CDR2 FQGTGA. The V end was cut by 1 base, the J end by 7 bases, with 20 bases between. There are 16 residues in the CDR3. This CDR3 reads CASSLKVAGGNNEQYF. CDR3 bases: TGTGCCAGCAGCTTAAAAGTGGCAGGGGGGAACAATGAGCAGTACTTC.

The genes are TRBV10-2 and TRBJ2-2; perhaps TRBD2 as D (6 bases). V lost 6 bases and J lost 0, with 17 bases in between. The CDR3 covers 17 residues. Germline-derived CDR1 and CDR2 are WSHSY and SAAADI. Written as DNA, the CDR3 is TGCGCCAGCAGGAGCCTGGCGGGGCGAGCGAACACCGGGGAGCTGTTTTTT. It encodes CASRSLAGRANTGELFF.

Regarding this clonotype: One end of the junction fails to match germline, which may point to a read error. This chain links TRBV6-6 with TRBJ2-3; TRBD2 aligns across 10 bases. The CDR3 runs 15 residues. Germline V gives CDR1 MNHNY, CDR2 SVGAGI (reference sequence). In DNA form, the CDR3 reads TGTGCCAGCTCGAGAGCTAGCGGGAGCATAGATACGCAGTATTTT. This translates into CASSRASGSIDTQYF.

Of note for this clonotype: A much bigger clone sits one base away, suggesting this may be a read error. The chain carries TRBV7-6 and TRBJ2-1; D tentatively reads TRBD1 or TRBD2 (6 bases each). Matching the DNA end better, TRBJ2-7 makes the J call doubtful. The CDR3 totals 16 residues. The germline CDR1 and CDR2 sequences are SGHVS and FNYEAQ. The CDR3 sequence: CASNLGTGTFAYEQYF. CDR3 sequence (DNA): TGTGCCAGCAACTTAGGAACAGGGACTTTTGCCTACGAGCAGTACTTC.

Concerning this clonotype: Because it lacks the conserved phenylalanine or tryptophan at the end, this CDR3 is likely a read error. The DNA is omitted, as the CDR3 cannot be located on it reliably, and the CDR3 follows TCRdb's listing. The J gene is TRBJ2-5, the V gene TRBV7-8; TRBD1, the table's D call, was not compared with the DNA. The CDR3 totals 18 residues, both ends included. Germline V gene sequence: CDR1 SGHVS, CDR2 FQNEAQ. This CDR3 is CASSRDGQSSYNEQFFGS.

This clonotype was detected ten times or more. This may arise from a read error, as a much more abundant clone is one base away. The chain recombines TRBV7-9 with TRBJ2-7; D not resolved. V was cut by 1 base and J by 7 bases, with 17 bases left in between. In germline, CDR1 is SEHNR, CDR2 FQNEAQ (reference sequence). The CDR3 has 15 residues. The CDR3 DNA is TGTGCCAGCAGCTTAGATAGGAGCGTAGCCGCTGAGCAGTACTTC. Translation: CASSLDRSVAAEQYF.

This chain connects TRBV7-2 to TRBJ2-3; no clear D gene. CDR3 length: 13 residues. CDR1 is SGHTA and CDR2 is FQGNSA in the germline V gene. Trimming stripped 5 bases from V and 5 bases from J, with 11 bases between. The CDR3 sequence is CASSPNERDTQYF. The DNA of the CDR3 is TGTGCCAGCAGCCCCAATGAGCGAGATACGCAGTATTTT.

The table lists this clonotype with a count of one. Being one base from a much bigger clone, this may be a read error. The chain couples TRBV5-1 to TRBJ2-2, with 8 bases identical to TRBD1. V lost 4 bases to trimming and J lost 0 bases; unmatched junction nucleotides: 8. This CDR3 spans 17 amino acids. The germline CDR1 and CDR2 sequences are SGHRS and YFSETQ. The CDR3 region has the DNA TGCGCCAGCAGCGACGGACAGGGTACCGCGAACACCGGGGAGCTGTTTTTT. Residues: CASSDGQGTANTGELFF.

The chain has TRBV28 and TRBJ2-1; 10 positions agree with TRBD2. Germline V lookup: CDR1 MDHEN, CDR2 SYDVKM. J was trimmed by 1 base and V by 5 bases; bases with no gene match: 14. There are 19 residues in the CDR3. The CDR3 region has the DNA TGTGCCAGCAGTGCCCCCCCTGGGACTAGCGCCTCATCCTACAATGAGCAGTTCTTC. This sequence encodes CASSAPPGTSASSYNEQFF.

The rearrangement uses TRBV2 and TRBJ1-2; D gene uncertain. Germline CDR1 is SNHLY and CDR2 is FYNNEI. The CDR3 extends over 13 amino acids. The V and J ends lost 4 bases and 5 bases respectively, with 11 bases between them. CDR3 residues: CASSGLAAYGYTF. DNA of the CDR3: TGTGCCAGCAGTGGGTTGGCAGCTTATGGCTACACCTTC.

CDR3 coding DNA: TGTGCCAGCACCAAACTAGCGGGACCTAGCACAGATACGCAGTATTTT. Translating it yields CASTKLAGPSTDTQYF. The chain links TRBV7-2 to TRBJ2-3; 10 bases agree with TRBD2. J lost 0 bases, V lost 7 bases, and 7 bases had no gene match. The CDR3 has 16 residues. Germline lookup yields CDR1 SGHTA and CDR2 FQGNSA.

Comments on this clonotype: Compared with germline, one end of the junction differs, possibly owing to a read error. This chain joins TRBV7-3 and TRBJ1-6; no reliable D call. There are 13 residues in the CDR3. CDR1 and CDR2 from the germline V gene are SGHTA and FQGTGA. The CDR3 nucleotides read TGTGCCAGCAGCTTAATGTATAATTCACCCCTCCACTTC. Translating it yields CASSLMYNSPLHF.

This chain links TRBV12-3 or TRBV12-4 with TRBJ2-4; possible D gene TRBD2, 6 bases. V was cut by 7 bases and J by 13 bases, with 32 bases left in between. The CDR3 is 17 amino acids. CDR3 residues: CASKPGLLYSGTDTQYF. In nucleotides, the CDR3 is TGTGCCAGCAAACCGGGACTCCTCTATTCCGGCACAGATACGCAGTACTTC.

The chain couples TRBV7-9 to TRBJ2-3, with D unresolved. Trimming removed 3 bases from V and 1 base from J, with 8 bases in between. Looked up from germline, CDR1 is SEHNR and CDR2 is FQNEAQ (reference sequence). The CDR3 extends over 14 amino acids. The CDR3 spells CASSFLRGTDTQYF. The CDR3 DNA is TGTGCCAGCAGCTTTTTACGGGGCACAGATACGCAGTATTTT.

This clonotype was recorded a few times. This may come from a read error, since a much larger clone is one base off. The chain links TRBV5-1 to TRBJ2-1; 10 nucleotides match TRBD2. Near its end, the DNA agrees better with TRBJ2-7, so the J call may be wrong. Germline lookup yields CDR1 SGHRS and CDR2 YFSETQ. CDR3 length: 12 residues. This chain's CDR3 is CATGSGGYEQYF. Written as DNA, the CDR3 is TGCGCCACCGGTAGCGGGGGGTATGAGCAGTACTTC.

This clonotype was counted many times. The rearrangement joins TRBV2 to TRBJ1-1, with a tentative D call TRBD1 (6 bases). Trimming removed 6 bases from V and 5 bases from J, with 13 bases in between. The germline gives CDR1 SNHLY, CDR2 FYNNEI. This CDR3 comprises 13 residues. The DNA of the CDR3 is TGTGCCAGCAGAGACAGGAGGGAGACTGAAGCTTTCTTT. It encodes CASRDRRETEAFF.

The genes are TRBV7-2 and TRBJ2-5; TRBD2 matches 12 bases. The J call may be mistaken, given a closer DNA end match to TRBJ2-1. Germline V gene lookup returns CDR1 SGHTA and CDR2 FQGNSA. The CDR3 has 16 amino acids. CDR3: CASSLVTSGRFAEQFF. The CDR3, as DNA: TGTGCCAGCAGCTTAGTGACTAGCGGGAGATTCGCTGAGCAGTTCTTC.

The chain recombines TRBV10-3 with TRBJ2-3; 10 bases map to TRBD2. The better agreement between TRBJ2-5 and the DNA end casts doubt on the J call. From germline, CDR1 is ENHRY and CDR2 SYGVKD. This CDR3 is 18 amino acids long. The CDR3 DNA is TGTGCCATCAGTGAGTCTTTACCCAGCGGGAGGGCCAAAGAGACCCAGTACTTC. Its protein product is CAISESLPSGRAKETQYF.

DNA of the CDR3: TGCGCCAGCAGCAGGACAGTCGATGAGCAGTTCTTC. Translating gives CASSRTVDEQFF. The chain is built from TRBV5-1 and TRBJ2-1; tentatively, D is TRBD1 (6 bases). The CDR3 length is 12 residues. CDR1 is SGHRS and CDR2 is YFSETQ in the germline V gene. V dropped 4 bases and J dropped 8 bases, with 10 bases sitting between them.